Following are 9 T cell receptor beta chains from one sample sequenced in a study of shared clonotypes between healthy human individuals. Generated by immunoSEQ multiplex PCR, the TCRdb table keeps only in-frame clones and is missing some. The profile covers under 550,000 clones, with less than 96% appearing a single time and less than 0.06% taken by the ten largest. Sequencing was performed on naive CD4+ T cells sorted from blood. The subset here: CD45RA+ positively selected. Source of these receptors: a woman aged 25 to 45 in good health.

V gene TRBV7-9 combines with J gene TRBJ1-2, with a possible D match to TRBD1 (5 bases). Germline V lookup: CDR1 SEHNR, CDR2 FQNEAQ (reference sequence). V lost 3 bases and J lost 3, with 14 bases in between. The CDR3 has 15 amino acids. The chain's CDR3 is CASSLDITWDYGYTF. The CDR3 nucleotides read TGTGCCAGCAGCTTGGACATTACATGGGACTATGGCTACACCTTC.

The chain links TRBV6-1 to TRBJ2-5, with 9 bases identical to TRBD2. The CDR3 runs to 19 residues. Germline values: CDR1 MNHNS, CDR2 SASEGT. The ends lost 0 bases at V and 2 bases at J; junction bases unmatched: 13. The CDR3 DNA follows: TGTGCCAGCAGTGAAGCACAAACTAAAGCGGGAGGAGAGCAAGAGACCCAGTACTTC. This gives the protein CASSEAQTKAGGEQETQYF.

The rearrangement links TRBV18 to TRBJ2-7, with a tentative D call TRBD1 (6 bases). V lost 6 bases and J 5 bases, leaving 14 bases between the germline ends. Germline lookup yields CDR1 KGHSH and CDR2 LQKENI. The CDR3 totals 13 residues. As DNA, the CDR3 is TGTGCCAGCTCGCCCGTATCAGGGGACGAGCAGTACTTC. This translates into CASSPVSGDEQYF.

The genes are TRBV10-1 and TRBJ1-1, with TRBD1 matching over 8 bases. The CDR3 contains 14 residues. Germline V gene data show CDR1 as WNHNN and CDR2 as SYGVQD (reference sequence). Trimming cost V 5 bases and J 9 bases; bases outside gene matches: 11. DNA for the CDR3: TGCGCCAGCAGTCAACAGGGGGGACCCTGGAAAGCTTTCTTT. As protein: CASSQQGGPWKAFF.

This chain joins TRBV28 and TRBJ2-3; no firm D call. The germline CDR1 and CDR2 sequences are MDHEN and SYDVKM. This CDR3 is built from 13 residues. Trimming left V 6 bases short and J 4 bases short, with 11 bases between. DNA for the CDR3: TGTGCCAGCAGGTGGGGAAGGGCAGATACGCAGTATTTT. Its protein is CASRWGRADTQYF.

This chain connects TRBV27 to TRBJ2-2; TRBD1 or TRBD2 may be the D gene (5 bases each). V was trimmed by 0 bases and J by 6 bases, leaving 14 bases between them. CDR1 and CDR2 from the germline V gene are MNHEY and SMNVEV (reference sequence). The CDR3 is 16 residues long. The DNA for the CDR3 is TGTGCCAGCAGTTTATCTCGGGGACCCAGGGCCGGGGAGCTGTTTTTT. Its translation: CASSLSRGPRAGELFF.

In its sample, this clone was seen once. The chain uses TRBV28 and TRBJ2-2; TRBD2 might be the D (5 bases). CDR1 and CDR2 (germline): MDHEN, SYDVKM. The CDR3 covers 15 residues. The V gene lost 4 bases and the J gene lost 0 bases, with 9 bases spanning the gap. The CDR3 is CASSSPAANTGELFF. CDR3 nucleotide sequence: TGTGCCAGCAGTTCCCCAGCGGCGAACACCGGGGAGCTGTTTTTT.

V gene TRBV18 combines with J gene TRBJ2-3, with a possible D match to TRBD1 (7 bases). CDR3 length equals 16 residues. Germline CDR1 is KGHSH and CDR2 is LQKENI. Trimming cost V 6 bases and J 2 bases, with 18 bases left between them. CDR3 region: CASSLNRGGNTDTQYF. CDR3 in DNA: TGTGCCAGCTCCCTCAACAGGGGAGGAAACACAGATACGCAGTATTTT.

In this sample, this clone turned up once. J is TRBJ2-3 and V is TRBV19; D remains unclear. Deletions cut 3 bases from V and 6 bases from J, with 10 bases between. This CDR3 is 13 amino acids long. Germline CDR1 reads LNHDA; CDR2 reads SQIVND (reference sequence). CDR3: CASSIRRSDTQYF. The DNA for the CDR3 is TGTGCCAGTAGTATCCGACGATCCGATACGCAGTATTTT.